The sequence of this T cell receptor (beta chain) was determined in a study of cytomegalovirus exposure and HLA in healthy donors. General observations from the study: TCR beta chains associated with HLA were, in a later analysis, more clonally expanded than equally common others. In vitro work confirmed that three CMV-associated chains recognize CMV antigens.

The primer mix had 60 Vbeta and 13 Jbeta primers. The assay was immunoSEQ multiplex PCR, and TCRdb's table has in-frame clones only and misses some. Seen here are approximately 95,000 clones, more than 70% observed once, and the top ten hold approximately 10%. About this clone: What it binds is unknown.

CDR1 is ENHRY, CDR2 SYGVKD, per germline. Trimming shortened V by 5 bases and J by 0 bases, and 14 bases separated the two germline ends. The CDR3 runs 15 residues. Sequenced sample: PBMCs. This chain uses TRBV10-3 with TRBJ2-7; D perhaps matches TRBD1 (5 bases). The sequence came from a man in his late teens or twenties in good health and CMV-seropositive. CDR3 nucleotide sequence: TGTGCCATCAGTCCCTCGGTAGACAGCTCCTACGAGCAGTACTTC. Translation gives CAISPSVDSSYEQYF.